These 10 T cell receptor beta chains came from one sample sequenced in a study of CD8+ T cells in alopecia areata. cDNA reverse transcribed from extracted RNA served as the sequencing template. Sequencing was performed with immunoSEQ multiplex PCR; in TCRdb, only in-frame clones are kept and a portion is missing. The repertoire holds fewer than 200,000 clones, with around 60% as singletons. Treatment of the sample: oral pan-JAK inhibitor, 5-10 mg twice daily. This specimen consisted of CD8+ T cells sorted from blood, obtained at week 24, from a patient treated with tofacitinib. All receptors derive from a human donor with alopecia areata.

The V call is TRBV5-1, the J call TRBJ1-6; maybe TRBD1 (6 bases). Germline V lookup: CDR1 SGHRS, CDR2 YFSETQ. With 0 bases removed from V and 0 bases from J, the gap between germline ends came to 10 bases. The length of the CDR3 is 17 residues. The CDR3 sequence is CASSLGGPSSYNSPLHF. Here the CDR3 DNA reads TGCGCCAGCAGCTTGGGGGGGCCCAGCTCCTATAATTCACCCCTCCACTTT.

The chain recombines TRBV12-5 with TRBJ2-7, with 8 bases identical to TRBD2. Per germline, CDR1 LGHNT and CDR2 FRNRAP. V shed 1 base and J 6 bases; nucleotides not matched to a gene: 8. The CDR3 is 15 residues long. Written as DNA, the CDR3 is TGTGCTAGTGGTTTGGACCGGACTAGCCCCGGCGAGCAGTACTTC. Translated, it gives CASGLDRTSPGEQYF.

The CDR3 DNA reads TGTGCCAGCAGCGTAGGGTTCAATCAGCCCCAGCATTTT. Translated: CASSVGFNQPQHF. V gene TRBV9 combines with J gene TRBJ1-5; D is unclear. In germline, CDR1 is SGDLS, CDR2 YYNGEE. V lost 0 bases to trimming and J lost 3 bases, with 4 bases between them. CDR3 length equals 13 residues.

This clone was counted only a few times. This chain uses TRBV6-5 with TRBJ2-3; D may correspond to TRBD1 or TRBD2 (5 bases each). Germline V gene data show CDR1 as MNHEY and CDR2 as SVGAGI. The CDR3 length is 12 residues. V was trimmed by 9 bases and J by 1 base, leaving 8 bases between them. The CDR3 loop is CAREGRTDTQYF. For the CDR3, the DNA is TGTGCCAGAGAGGGACGCACAGATACGCAGTATTTT.

The chain carries TRBV13 and TRBJ1-1; possibly TRBD1 for D (5 bases). Deletions cut 5 bases from V and 3 bases from J, with 10 bases between. The length of the CDR3 is 13 residues. Germline V CDR1 and CDR2: PRHDT, FYEKMQ (reference sequence). CDR3 sequence reads: CASSPGTYTEAFF. For the CDR3, the DNA is TGTGCCAGCAGCCCTGGGACCTACACTGAAGCTTTCTTT.

This chain uses TRBV6-5 with TRBJ1-4; no clear D gene. The V and J ends lost 2 bases and 8 bases respectively, with 9 bases between them. This CDR3 is 13 amino acids long. The germline CDR1 and CDR2 sequences are MNHEY and SVGAGI. The CDR3 region is CASSYNSREKLFF. In nucleotides, the CDR3 is TGTGCCAGCAGTTACAACAGTCGGGAAAAACTGTTTTTT.

This sequence joins TRBV6-5 and TRBJ2-6; no clear D. This CDR3 has 15 amino acids. CDR1 is MNHEY, CDR2 SVGAGI, per germline. Trimming cost V 6 bases and J 0 bases, with 9 bases left between them. The DNA of the CDR3 is TGTGCCAGCAGCCTTGGGGACTCTGGGGCCAACGTCCTGACTTTC. The encoded protein is CASSLGDSGANVLTF.

V is TRBV11-2 and J is TRBJ2-5; D uncertain. The CDR3 is 13 residues long. Germline V gene data show CDR1 as SGHAT and CDR2 as FQNNGV. Trimming took 4 bases from V and 5 from J, leaving 11 bases between them. CDR3: CASSSIYGETQYF. In nucleotides, the CDR3 is TGTGCCAGCAGCTCCATCTACGGGGAGACCCAGTACTTC.

This chain joins TRBV4-1 and TRBJ1-2; D is uncertain. Germline CDR1 reads MGHRA; CDR2 reads YSYEKL. CDR3 size: 11 residues. The ends were cut back, 1 base at V and 7 bases at J, with 4 bases in the middle. The CDR3, as DNA: TGCGCCAGCAGCCAAGCCGCTGGCTACACCTTC. This codes for CASSQAAGYTF.

The chain carries TRBV5-1 and TRBJ2-6; D remains ambiguous. CDR3 size: 15 residues. Germline V lookup: CDR1 SGHRS, CDR2 YFSETQ. V lost 3 bases, J lost 6 bases, and 13 bases lay in between. CDR3 protein: CASSWNLVEANVLTF. In DNA, the CDR3 is TGCGCCAGCAGCTGGAACCTAGTAGAGGCCAACGTCCTGACTTTC.